A single sample is the source of the 21 T cell receptor beta chains below, sequenced in a study of neurological immune-mediated disorders (dated by TCRdb to between 2019 and 2020). Library prep was done by 5' RACE. The sequencer was an Illumina HiSeq 2500. Through fastp at Q25 and MiXCR, TCRdb rebuilt clones from the public reads, retaining in-frame beta chains. Entries that share a CDR3 protein sequence are merged under the most common genes and DNA. The sample table contains about 31,000 distinct CDR3 sequences; only one count was recorded for less than 5% of them. Together, the top ten hold nearly 25% of the sample. Input material: CD4+ T cells from blood. The source of these receptors is a woman in her forties in good health.

This clonotype has at least ten counts. The chain uses TRBV28 and TRBJ2-1; 9 bases line up with TRBD2. The V gene end was trimmed by 1 base and the J gene end by 14 bases; junction bases not matched to a gene: 6. Germline-derived CDR1 and CDR2 are MDHEN and SYDVKM. This CDR3 comprises 13 residues. Here the CDR3 reads CASSLLRAGGEFF. The CDR3 bases are TGTGCCAGCAGTTTATTAAGAGCGGGAGGCGAGTTCTTC.

This clonotype was seen many times. The V call is TRBV12-3 or TRBV12-4, the J call TRBJ1-5; no clear D gene. The CDR3 totals 12 residues. Trimming took 6 bases from V and 6 from J, leaving 9 bases between them. The chain's CDR3 is CASRPTVQPQHF. The CDR3 coding sequence is TGTGCCAGCAGACCTACGGTTCAGCCCCAGCATTTT.

This clonotype appeared many times. The rearrangement uses TRBV10-3 and TRBJ2-5; 9 bases are a match to TRBD1. Germline V gene lookup returns CDR1 ENHRY and CDR2 SYGVKD. There are 15 residues in the CDR3. Trimming took 6 bases from V and 2 from J; bases not matched to a gene: 7. The CDR3 loop is CAISSGTGSQETQYF. In DNA form, the CDR3 reads TGTGCCATCAGCTCCGGGACAGGGTCGCAAGAGACCCAGTACTTC.

This clonotype showed up many times. This rearrangement joins TRBV11-2 to TRBJ1-2; 9 bases line up with TRBD1. Germline lookup yields CDR1 SGHAT and CDR2 FQNNGV. This CDR3 has 14 amino acids. V lost 1 base to trimming and J lost 10 bases; unmatched junction nucleotides: 7. In nucleotides, the CDR3 is TGTGCCAGCAGCTTAGGTCAGGACAGGGGTAACTACACCTTC. Amino acids: CASSLGQDRGNYTF.

This clonotype came up many times. This CDR3 is CASSYPGGNEQFF. CDR3 nucleotide sequence: TGTGCCAGCAGCTATCCCGGGGGAAATGAGCAGTTCTTC. This chain connects TRBV3-1 to TRBJ2-1, with a tentative D call TRBD2 (6 bases). Trimming shortened V by 5 bases and J by 7 bases, and 12 bases separated the two germline ends. Germline V gives CDR1 LGHDT, CDR2 YNNKEL (reference sequence). The CDR3 consists of 13 residues.

This clonotype was observed at least ten times. Written as DNA, the CDR3 is TGTGCCAGCAGGGCCGGGCACAGGGGAGGAACTGAAGCTTTCTTT. The encoded protein is CASRAGHRGGTEAFF. V usage is TRBV12-3 or TRBV12-4 and J usage is TRBJ1-1; TRBD1 matches 7 bases. V was pared by 6 bases and J by 5 bases, with 12 bases of the junction left unmatched. CDR3 length: 15 residues.

At least ten counts were recorded for this clonotype. The chain employs TRBV7-8 and TRBJ1-5; perhaps TRBD1 as D (5 bases). Germline CDR1 and CDR2: SGHVS and FQNEAQ. The CDR3 spans 17 residues. V was clipped by 4 bases and J by 6 bases, with 22 bases between them. Here the CDR3 DNA reads TGTGCCAGCAGCTCCAGGGTGGCGGGTAGGTTCGGTCAGCCCCAGCATTTT. Translated: CASSSRVAGRFGQPQHF.

The sample holds many counts of this clonotype. The chain uses TRBV10-3 and TRBJ2-3, with 12 bases that match TRBD2. Germline CDR1 ENHRY, CDR2 SYGVKD. This CDR3 contains 18 residues. The V and J ends lost 3 bases and 3 bases, in that order; junction bases with no gene match: 10. This CDR3 reads CAISEPSGGEFPTDTQYF. The DNA for the CDR3 is TGTGCCATCAGTGAACCTAGCGGGGGGGAGTTTCCGACAGATACGCAGTATTTT.

This clonotype was observed many times. The chain links TRBV29-1 to TRBJ1-3; unclear D gene. The CDR3 totals 12 residues. Trimming left V 6 bases short and J 2 bases short, with 8 bases between. The V gene's germline CDR1 is SQVTM and CDR2 ANQGSEA. CDR3 DNA: TGCAGCGTGGATTCTGCTGGAAACACCATATATTTT. It translates to CSVDSAGNTIYF.

There are many counts of this clonotype. The gene calls are TRBV3-1 and TRBJ2-7, with 7 bases lining up with TRBD2. Germline V CDR1 and CDR2: LGHDT, YNNKEL (reference sequence). V lost 6 bases and J lost 6; bases outside the gene matches: 8. The CDR3 is 13 residues long. DNA for the CDR3: TGTGCCAGCAGTAAGTATGGGGGGGGCGAGCAGTACTTC. Encoded protein: CASSKYGGGEQYF.

This clonotype has ten or more counts. V usage is TRBV12-3 or TRBV12-4 and J usage is TRBJ2-3; 13 bases map to TRBD2. The CDR3 contains 16 residues. Trimming at V came to 5 bases and at J to 1 base, leaving 3 bases not matched to a gene. CDR3 nucleotide sequence: TGTGCCAGCAGTATCGGGACTAGCGGGGGCACAGATACGCAGTATTTT. The encoded protein is CASSIGTSGGTDTQYF.

This clonotype showed up just a few times. This chain links TRBV30 with TRBJ2-1, with 13 bases matching TRBD2. The CDR3 contains 16 residues. The germline V gene has CDR1 GTSNPN and CDR2 SVGIG (reference sequence). Trimming at V came to 0 bases and at J to 7 bases, leaving 6 bases not matched to a gene. DNA for the CDR3: TGTGCCTGGAGTGTGGGGACTAGCGGGATTAGGAATGAGCAGTTCTTC. It encodes CAWSVGTSGIRNEQFF.

There are many counts of this clonotype. This chain uses TRBV19 with TRBJ1-2; the D is unclear. V lost 7 bases, J lost 3 bases, and 9 bases lay in between. The CDR3 runs 12 residues. Germline CDR1 LNHDA, CDR2 SQIVND (reference sequence). The CDR3 region is CASMRADYGYTF. The CDR3 nucleotides are TGTGCCAGTATGAGGGCAGACTATGGCTACACCTTC. The whole variable domain, remainder taken from reference TRBV19 and TRBJ1-2, is DGGITQSPKYLFRKEGQNVTLSCEQNLNHDAMYWYRQDPGQGLRLIYYSQIVNDFQKGDIAEGYSVSREKKESFPLTVTSAQKNPTAFYLCASMRADYGYTFGSGTRLTVV.

This clonotype was detected ten times or more. The rearrangement links TRBV5-5 to TRBJ2-3; no firm D call. Trimming shortened V by 0 bases and J by 1 base, and 6 bases separated the two germline ends. This CDR3 has 14 residues. Germline-derived CDR1 and CDR2 are SGHKS and YYEKEE (reference sequence). In DNA, the CDR3 is TGTGCCAGCAGCTTGGAGCAGGGCACAGATACGCAGTATTTT. This translates into CASSLEQGTDTQYF.

This clonotype occurred many times. The chain has TRBV5-1 and TRBJ1-4, with D uncertain. This CDR3 is 14 amino acids long. CDR1 is SGHRS, CDR2 YFSETQ, per germline. The ends were cut back, 4 bases at V and 2 bases at J, with 9 bases in the middle. CDR3 sequence: CASSLSRTNEKLFF. The CDR3 nucleotides are TGCGCCAGCAGCCTCAGTAGGACTAATGAAAAACTGTTTTTT.

This clonotype has a count of ten or more. The V call is TRBV6-5, the J call TRBJ1-4; 8 bases line up with TRBD1. CDR1 and CDR2 from the germline V gene are MNHEY and SVGAGI. V was pared by 2 bases and J by 10 bases, with 6 bases of the junction left unmatched. The CDR3 runs 14 residues. The CDR3 DNA reads TGTGCCAGCAGTTACGCTACAGGGGGGAGAAAACTGTTTTTT. Residues: CASSYATGGRKLFF.

This clonotype was recorded many times. The V gene is TRBV18, the J gene TRBJ2-4; 11 nucleotides agree with TRBD1. The J segment lost 7 bases and the V segment lost 2 bases, leaving 4 bases of the junction unmatched. This CDR3 has 15 residues. The germline V gene encodes CDR1 KGHSH and CDR2 LQKENI. In nucleotides, the CDR3 is TGTGCCAGCTCACCATCCGGGACAGGGGGGAACATTCAGTACTTC. Encoded protein: CASSPSGTGGNIQYF.

There are many counts of this clonotype. V and J are TRBV6-1 and TRBJ1-1, with D tentatively TRBD1 (6 bases). V was trimmed by 4 bases and J by 4 bases, leaving 13 bases between them. Germline V gene data show CDR1 as MNHNS and CDR2 as SASEGT. CDR3 length: 14 amino acids. For the CDR3, the DNA is TGTGCCAGCAGTGTGGAGGGGGGAGGCACTGAAGCTTTCTTT. Protein: CASSVEGGGTEAFF.

V usage is TRBV6-1 and J usage is TRBJ2-6; tentative D call: TRBD2 (5 bases). With 2 bases removed from V and 1 base from J, the gap between germline ends came to 18 bases. The CDR3 covers 19 residues. CDR1 MNHNS and CDR2 SASEGT come from the germline V gene. The CDR3 coding sequence is TGTGCCAGCAGTGAAAGAGGTCACCTCGGACTGTCTGGGGCCAACGTCCTGACTTTC. This gives the protein CASSERGHLGLSGANVLTF.

This clonotype was found many times. The chain couples TRBV19 to TRBJ2-6; D remains ambiguous. The CDR3 is 17 amino acids. CDR1 LNHDA and CDR2 SQIVND come from the germline V gene (reference sequence). The V end lost 5 bases, the J end lost 2 bases, and 16 bases lay between the germline ends. The CDR3 DNA follows: TGTGCCAGTAGTCCTAACCATGCCTCCGCTGGGGCCAACGTCCTGACTTTC. This gives the protein CASSPNHASAGANVLTF.

This clonotype was seen at least ten times. The chain carries TRBV11-2 and TRBJ2-2; 11 positions match TRBD2. Germline CDR1 and CDR2: SGHAT and FQNNGV. CDR3 length equals 19 residues. The ends lost 2 bases at V and 4 bases at J; junction bases unmatched: 12. DNA of the CDR3: TGTGCCAGCAGCTTATCCCTCCGGTCCCTAGCGGGGGGCACCGGGGAGCTGTTTTTT. This gives the protein CASSLSLRSLAGGTGELFF. Using reference TRBV11-2 and TRBJ2-2 for the parts outside the CDR3, the full variable domain is EAGVAQSPRYKIIEKRQSVAFWCNPISGHATLYWYQQILGQGPKLLIQFQNNGVVDDSQLPKDRFSAERLKGVDSTLKIQPAKLEDSAVYLCASSLSLRSLAGGTGELFFGEGSRLTVL.